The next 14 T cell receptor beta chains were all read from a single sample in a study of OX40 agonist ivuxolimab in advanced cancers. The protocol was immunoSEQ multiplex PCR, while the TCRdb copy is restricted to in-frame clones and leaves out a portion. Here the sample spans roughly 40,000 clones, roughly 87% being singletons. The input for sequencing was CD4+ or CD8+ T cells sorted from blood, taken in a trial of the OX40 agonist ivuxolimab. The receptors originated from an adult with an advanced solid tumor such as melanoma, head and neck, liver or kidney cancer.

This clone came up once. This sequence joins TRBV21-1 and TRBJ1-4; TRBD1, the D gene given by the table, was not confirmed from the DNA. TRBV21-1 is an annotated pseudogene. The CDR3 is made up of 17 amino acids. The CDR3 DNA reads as TGTGCCAGCAGCAACTCTCAGGGACAAGCAACTAATGAAAAACTGTTTTTT. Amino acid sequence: CASSNSQGQATNEKLFF.

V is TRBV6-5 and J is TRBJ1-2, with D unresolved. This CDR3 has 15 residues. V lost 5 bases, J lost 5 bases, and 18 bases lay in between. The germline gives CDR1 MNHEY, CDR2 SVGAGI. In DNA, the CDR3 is TGTGCCAGCAGTAACCAGGCGGCAGCAACATATGGCTACACCTTC. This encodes CASSNQAAATYGYTF.

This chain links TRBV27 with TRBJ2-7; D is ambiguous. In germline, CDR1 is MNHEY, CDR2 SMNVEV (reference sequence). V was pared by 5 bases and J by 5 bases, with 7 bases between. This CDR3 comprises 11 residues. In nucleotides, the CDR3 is TGTGCCAGCAGTAGAGGCAACGAGCAGTACTTC. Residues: CASSRGNEQYF.

This chain's CDR3 is CASSSRSDEKLFF. DNA for the CDR3: TGTGCCAGCAGCTCCCGATCGGATGAAAAACTGTTTTTT. The gene calls are TRBV6-6 and TRBJ1-4; D is undetermined. The ends were cut back, 6 bases at V and 6 bases at J, with 11 bases in the middle. This CDR3 contains 13 residues. In germline, CDR1 is MNHNY, CDR2 SVGAGI (reference sequence).

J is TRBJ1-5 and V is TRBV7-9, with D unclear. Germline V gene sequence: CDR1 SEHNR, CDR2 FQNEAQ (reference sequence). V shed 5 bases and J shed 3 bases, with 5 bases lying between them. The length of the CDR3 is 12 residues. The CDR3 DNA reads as TGTGCCAGCAGCGCCGACAATCAGCCCCAGCATTTT. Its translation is CASSADNQPQHF.

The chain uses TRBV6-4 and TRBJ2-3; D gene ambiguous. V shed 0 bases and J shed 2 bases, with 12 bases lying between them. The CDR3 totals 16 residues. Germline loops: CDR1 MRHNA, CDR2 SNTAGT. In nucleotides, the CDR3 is TGTGCCAGCAGTGACTCTTCAATGGGGAACACAGATACGCAGTATTTT. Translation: CASSDSSMGNTDTQYF.

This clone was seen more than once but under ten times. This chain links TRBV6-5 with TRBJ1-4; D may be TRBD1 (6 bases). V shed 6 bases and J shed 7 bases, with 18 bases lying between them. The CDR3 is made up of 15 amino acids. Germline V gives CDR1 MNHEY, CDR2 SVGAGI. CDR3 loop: CASSSIQGIGEKLFF. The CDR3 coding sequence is TGTGCCAGCAGCTCAATACAGGGCATCGGTGAAAAACTGTTTTTT.

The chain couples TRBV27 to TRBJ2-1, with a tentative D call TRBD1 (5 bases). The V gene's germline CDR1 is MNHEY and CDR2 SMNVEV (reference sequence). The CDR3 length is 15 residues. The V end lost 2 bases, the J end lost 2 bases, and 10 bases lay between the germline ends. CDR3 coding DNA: TGTGCCAGCAGTTTAGGGGCAGACCCCTACAATGAGCAGTTCTTC. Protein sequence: CASSLGADPYNEQFF.

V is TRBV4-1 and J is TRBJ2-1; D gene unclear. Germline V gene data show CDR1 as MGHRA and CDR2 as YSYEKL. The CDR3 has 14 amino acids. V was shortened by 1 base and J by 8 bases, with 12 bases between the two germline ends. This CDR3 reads CASSQVRDTDEQFF. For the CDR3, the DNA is TGCGCCAGCAGCCAAGTAAGAGATACGGATGAGCAGTTCTTC.

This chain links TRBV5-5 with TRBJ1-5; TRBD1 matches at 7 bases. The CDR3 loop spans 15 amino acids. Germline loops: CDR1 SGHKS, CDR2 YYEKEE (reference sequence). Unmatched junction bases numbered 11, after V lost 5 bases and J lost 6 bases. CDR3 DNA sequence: TGTGCCAGCAGTCTCCACACAGGGGAGATTCAGCCCCAGCATTTT. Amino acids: CASSLHTGEIQPQHF.

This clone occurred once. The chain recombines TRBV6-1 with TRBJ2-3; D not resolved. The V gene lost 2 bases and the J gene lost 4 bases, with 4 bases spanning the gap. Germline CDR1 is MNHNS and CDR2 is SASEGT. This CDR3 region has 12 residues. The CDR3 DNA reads TGTGCCAGCAGTGAATTACCAGATACGCAGTATTTT. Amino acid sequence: CASSELPDTQYF.

The CDR3 region has the DNA TGTGCCAGCAGCAGACAGGATCGCTACGAGCAGTACTTC. This translates into CASSRQDRYEQYF. The chain recombines TRBV5-6 with TRBJ2-7; a weak D match, TRBD1 (6 bases). Trimming took 4 bases from V and 3 from J, leaving 11 bases between them. This CDR3 has 13 residues. CDR1 and CDR2 (germline): SGHDT, YYEEEE.

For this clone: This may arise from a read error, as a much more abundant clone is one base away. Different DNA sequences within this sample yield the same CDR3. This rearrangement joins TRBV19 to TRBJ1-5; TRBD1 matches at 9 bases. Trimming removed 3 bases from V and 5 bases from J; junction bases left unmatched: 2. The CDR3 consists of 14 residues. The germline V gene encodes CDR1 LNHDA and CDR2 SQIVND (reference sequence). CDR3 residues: CASSIWTGDQPQHF. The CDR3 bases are TGTGCCAGTAGTATCTGGACAGGGGATCAGCCCCAGCATTTT.

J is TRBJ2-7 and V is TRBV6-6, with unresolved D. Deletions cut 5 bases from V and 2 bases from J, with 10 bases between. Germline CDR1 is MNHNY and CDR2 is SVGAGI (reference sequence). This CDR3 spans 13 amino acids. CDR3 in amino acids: CASSPGLPYEQYF. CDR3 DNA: TGTGCCAGCAGTCCCGGGCTGCCCTACGAGCAGTACTTC.